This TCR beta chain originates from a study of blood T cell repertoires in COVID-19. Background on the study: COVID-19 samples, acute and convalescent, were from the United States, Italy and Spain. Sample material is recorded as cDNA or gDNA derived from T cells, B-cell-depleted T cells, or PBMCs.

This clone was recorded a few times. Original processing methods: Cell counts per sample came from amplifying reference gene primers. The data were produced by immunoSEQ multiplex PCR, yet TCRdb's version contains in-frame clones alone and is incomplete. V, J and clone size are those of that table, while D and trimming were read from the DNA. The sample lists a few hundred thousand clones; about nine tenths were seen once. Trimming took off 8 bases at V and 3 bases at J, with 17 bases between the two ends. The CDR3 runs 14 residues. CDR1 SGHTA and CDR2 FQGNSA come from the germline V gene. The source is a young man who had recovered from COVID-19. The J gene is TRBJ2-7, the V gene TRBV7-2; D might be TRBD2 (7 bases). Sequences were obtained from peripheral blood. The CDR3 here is CASSGGGGYYEQYF. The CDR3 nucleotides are TGTGCCAGCTCAGGAGGGGGGGGCTACTACGAGCAGTACTTC.